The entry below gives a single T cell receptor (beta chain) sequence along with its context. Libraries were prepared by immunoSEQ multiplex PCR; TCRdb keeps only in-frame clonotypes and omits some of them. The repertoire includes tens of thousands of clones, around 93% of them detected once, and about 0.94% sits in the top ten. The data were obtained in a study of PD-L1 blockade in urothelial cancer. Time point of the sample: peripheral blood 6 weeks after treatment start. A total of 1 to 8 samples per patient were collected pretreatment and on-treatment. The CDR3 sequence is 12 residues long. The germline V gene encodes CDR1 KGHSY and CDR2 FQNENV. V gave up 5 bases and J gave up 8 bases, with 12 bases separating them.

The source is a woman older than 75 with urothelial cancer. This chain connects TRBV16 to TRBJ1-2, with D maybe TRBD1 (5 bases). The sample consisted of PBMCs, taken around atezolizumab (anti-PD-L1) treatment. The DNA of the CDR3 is TGTGCCAGCAGCTACGCCAGGGTCGGCTACACCTTC. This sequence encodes CASSYARVGYTF.